This T cell receptor beta chain emerged from a study of cytomegalovirus exposure and HLA in healthy donors. General study results and limits: Many donors carried some public TCRs, although rarity characterized most TCR sequences. Cytomegalovirus-associated status was assigned to roughly 160 TCR beta chains.

A note on this clone: The antigen is not known.

The CDR3 spans 15 residues. Germline CDR1 and CDR2: SGDLS and YYNGEE. The junction had 10 bases not matched to a gene; V was cut back by 1 base and J by 6 bases. The data were produced by immunoSEQ multiplex PCR, yet TCRdb's version contains in-frame clones alone and is incomplete. The sample carries about 160,000 clones, 96% recorded once. The specimen was PBMCs. This TCR came from a woman under 30 in good health and CMV-seronegative. The chain joins TRBV9 to TRBJ2-7, with 7 bases matching TRBD1. The CDR3, as DNA: TGTGCCAGCAGCGTACAGCCGGCGTCAGGGGGCGAGCAGTACTTC. Translated: CASSVQPASGGEQYF.